The present entry profiles one T cell receptor (beta chain) with its context. These data come from a study of blood T cell repertoires in COVID-19. Study at large: In each case, the material was cDNA or gDNA derived from T cells, B-cell-depleted T cells, or PBMCs.

Per germline, CDR1 LGHDT and CDR2 YNNKEL (reference sequence). V gave up 3 bases and J gave up 4 bases; unmatched junction bases: 4. The CDR3 consists of 15 residues. Produced via immunoSEQ multiplex PCR; TCRdb's table is partial and in-frame only. The sample has roughly 300,000 clones, under 90% seen once; the top ten hold approximately 9%. The sample comprised peripheral blood. The rearrangement links TRBV3-1 (or the pseudogene TRBV3-2) to TRBJ2-2, with 8 bases fitting TRBD2. The sequence was collected from a woman aged 45-59 years who had recovered from COVID-19. The CDR3 spells CASSHQRGSTGELFF. The CDR3 nucleotides are TGTGCCAGCAGCCATCAGCGGGGGTCCACCGGGGAGCTGTTTTTT.